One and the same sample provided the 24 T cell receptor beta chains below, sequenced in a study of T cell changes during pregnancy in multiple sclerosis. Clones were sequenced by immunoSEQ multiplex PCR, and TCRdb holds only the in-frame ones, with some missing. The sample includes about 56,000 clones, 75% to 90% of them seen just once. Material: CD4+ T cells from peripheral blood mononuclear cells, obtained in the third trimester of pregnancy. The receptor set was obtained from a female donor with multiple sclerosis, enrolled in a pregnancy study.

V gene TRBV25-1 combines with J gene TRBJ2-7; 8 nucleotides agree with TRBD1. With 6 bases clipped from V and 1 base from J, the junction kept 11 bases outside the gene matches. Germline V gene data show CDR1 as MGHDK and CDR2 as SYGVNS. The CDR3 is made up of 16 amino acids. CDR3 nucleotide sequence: TGTGCCAGCAGAACTTTCGACAGGGGAGCGTCCTACGAGCAGTACTTC. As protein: CASRTFDRGASYEQYF.

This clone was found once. The CDR3 DNA follows: TGCGCCAGCGGATGGCGGAGCGGGAGCGCAGATACGCAGTATTTT. Translated, it gives CASGWRSGSADTQYF. The chain recombines TRBV5-1 with TRBJ2-3; 8 nucleotides match TRBD2. The V and J ends lost 7 bases and 4 bases, in that order; junction bases with no gene match: 11. Germline V gene lookup returns CDR1 SGHRS and CDR2 YFSETQ. There are 15 residues in the CDR3.

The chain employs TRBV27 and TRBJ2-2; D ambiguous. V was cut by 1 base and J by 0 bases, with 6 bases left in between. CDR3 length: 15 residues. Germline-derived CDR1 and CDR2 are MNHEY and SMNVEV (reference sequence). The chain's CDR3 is CASSLFYPNTGELFF. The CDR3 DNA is TGTGCCAGCAGTTTATTCTATCCGAACACCGGGGAGCTGTTTTTT.

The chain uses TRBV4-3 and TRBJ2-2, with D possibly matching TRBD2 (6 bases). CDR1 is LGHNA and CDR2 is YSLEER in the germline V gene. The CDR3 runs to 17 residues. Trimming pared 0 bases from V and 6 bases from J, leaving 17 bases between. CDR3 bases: TGCGCCAGCAGCCAAGATATTAGCCTGACTAGTTCCGGGGAGCTGTTTTTT. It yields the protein CASSQDISLTSSGELFF.

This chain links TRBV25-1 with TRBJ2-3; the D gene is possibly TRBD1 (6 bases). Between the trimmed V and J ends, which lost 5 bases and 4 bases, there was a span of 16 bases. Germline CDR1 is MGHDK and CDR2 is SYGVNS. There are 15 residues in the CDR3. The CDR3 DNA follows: TGTGCCAGCAGTCACCGCAGGGGTGGTGCAGATACGCAGTATTTT. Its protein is CASSHRRGGADTQYF. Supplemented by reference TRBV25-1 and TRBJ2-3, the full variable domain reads EADIYQTPRYLVIGTGKKITLECSQTMGHDKMYWYQQDPGMELHLIHYSYGVNSTEKGDLSSESTVSRIRTEHFPLTLESARPSHTSQYLCASSHRRGGADTQYFGPGTRLTVL.

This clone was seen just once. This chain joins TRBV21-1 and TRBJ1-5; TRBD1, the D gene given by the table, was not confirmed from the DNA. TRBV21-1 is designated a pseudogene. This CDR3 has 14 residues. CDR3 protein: CASSGRQGVQAQHF. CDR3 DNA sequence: TGTGCCAGCAGCGGCCGACAGGGGGTTCAGGCCCAGCATTTT.

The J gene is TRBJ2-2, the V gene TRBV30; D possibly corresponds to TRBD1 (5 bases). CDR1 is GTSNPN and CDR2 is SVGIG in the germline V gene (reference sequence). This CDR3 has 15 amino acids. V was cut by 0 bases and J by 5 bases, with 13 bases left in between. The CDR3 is CAWSVPTGETGELFF. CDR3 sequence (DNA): TGTGCCTGGAGTGTACCTACAGGAGAAACCGGGGAGCTGTTTTTT.

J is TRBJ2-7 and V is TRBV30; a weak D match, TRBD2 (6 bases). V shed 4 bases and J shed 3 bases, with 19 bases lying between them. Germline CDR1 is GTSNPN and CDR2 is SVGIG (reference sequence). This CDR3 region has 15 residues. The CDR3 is CAWTLGGTLIYEQYF. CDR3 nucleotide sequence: TGTGCCTGGACACTTGGCGGGACCCTTATCTACGAGCAGTACTTC.

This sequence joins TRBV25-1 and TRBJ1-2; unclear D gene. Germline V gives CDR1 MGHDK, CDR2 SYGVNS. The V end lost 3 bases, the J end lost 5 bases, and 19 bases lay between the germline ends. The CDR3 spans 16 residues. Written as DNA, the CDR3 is TGTGCCAGCAGTGATGGCGGAAGCCGGATTCTATATGGCTACACCTTC. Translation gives CASSDGGSRILYGYTF.

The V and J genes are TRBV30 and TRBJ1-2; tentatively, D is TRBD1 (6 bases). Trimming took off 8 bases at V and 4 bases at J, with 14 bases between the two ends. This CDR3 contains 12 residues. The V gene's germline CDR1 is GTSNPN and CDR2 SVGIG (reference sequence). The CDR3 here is CAAQGTGYGYTF. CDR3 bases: TGTGCCGCACAGGGAACGGGCTATGGCTACACCTTC.

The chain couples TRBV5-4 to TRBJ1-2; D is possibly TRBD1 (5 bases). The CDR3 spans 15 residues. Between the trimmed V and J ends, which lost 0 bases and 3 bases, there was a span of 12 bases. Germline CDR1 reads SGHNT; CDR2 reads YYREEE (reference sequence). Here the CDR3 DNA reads TGTGCCAGCAGCTTGGTACGGGGGACCCACTATGGCTACACCTTC. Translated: CASSLVRGTHYGYTF.

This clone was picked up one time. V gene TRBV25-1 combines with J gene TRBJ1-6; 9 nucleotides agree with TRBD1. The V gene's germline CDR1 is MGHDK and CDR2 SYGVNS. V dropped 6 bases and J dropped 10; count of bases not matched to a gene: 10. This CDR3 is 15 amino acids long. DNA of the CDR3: TGTGCCAGCAGGGGTACCGGGACAGGGCCATCACCCCTCCACTTT. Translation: CASRGTGTGPSPLHF.

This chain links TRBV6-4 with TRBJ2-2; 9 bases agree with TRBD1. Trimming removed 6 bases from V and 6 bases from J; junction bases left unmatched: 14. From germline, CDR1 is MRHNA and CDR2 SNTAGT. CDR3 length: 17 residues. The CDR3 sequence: CASSPRRGQGNPGELFF. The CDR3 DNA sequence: TGTGCCAGCAGCCCCCGTCGGGGACAGGGAAACCCCGGGGAGCTGTTTTTT.

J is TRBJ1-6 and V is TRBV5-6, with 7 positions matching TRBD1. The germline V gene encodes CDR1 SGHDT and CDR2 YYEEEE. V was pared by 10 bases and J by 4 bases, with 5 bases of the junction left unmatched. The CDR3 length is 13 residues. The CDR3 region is CASTGDYNSPLHF. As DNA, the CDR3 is TGTGCCTCCACAGGGGATTATAATTCACCCCTCCACTTT. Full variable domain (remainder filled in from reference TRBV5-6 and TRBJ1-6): DAGVTQSPTHLIKTRGQQVTLRCSPKSGHDTVSWYQQALGQGPQFIFQYYEEEERQRGNFPDRFSGHQFPNYSSELNVNALLLGDSALYLCASTGDYNSPLHFGNGTRLTVT.

The CDR3 DNA follows: TGTGCCAGCAGCCACGAGGTCGGACAGGGCGACACCGGGGAGCTGTTTTTT. Protein product: CASSHEVGQGDTGELFF. V usage is TRBV5-8 and J usage is TRBJ2-2, with 8 positions matching TRBD1. With 4 bases clipped from V and 3 bases from J, the junction kept 11 bases outside the gene matches. Per the germline V gene, CDR1 is SGHTS and CDR2 is YDEGEE. This CDR3 is built from 17 residues.

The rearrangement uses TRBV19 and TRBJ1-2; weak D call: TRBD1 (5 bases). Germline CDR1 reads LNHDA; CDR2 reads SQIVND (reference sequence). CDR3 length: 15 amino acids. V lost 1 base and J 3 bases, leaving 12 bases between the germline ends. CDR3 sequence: CASSIGGAGDYGYTF. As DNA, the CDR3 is TGTGCCAGTAGTATAGGCGGGGCCGGCGACTATGGCTACACCTTC.

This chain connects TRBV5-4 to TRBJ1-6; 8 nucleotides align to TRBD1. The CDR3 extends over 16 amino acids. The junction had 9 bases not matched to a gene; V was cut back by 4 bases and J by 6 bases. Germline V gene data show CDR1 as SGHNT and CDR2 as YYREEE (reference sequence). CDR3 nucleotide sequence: TGTGCCAGCAGCCATATCGGACAGGGCATTAATTCACCCCTCCACTTT. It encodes CASSHIGQGINSPLHF.

The CDR3: CASTRLGEGEPQHF. The CDR3 region has the DNA TGTGCCAGTACCCGCTTGGGTGAAGGGGAGCCCCAGCATTTT. The chain is built from TRBV19 and TRBJ1-5, with D possibly TRBD1 on 5 matching bases. The CDR3 totals 14 residues. The V end lost 7 bases, the J end lost 8 bases, and 18 bases lay between the germline ends. Germline V gene data show CDR1 as LNHDA and CDR2 as SQIVND (reference sequence).

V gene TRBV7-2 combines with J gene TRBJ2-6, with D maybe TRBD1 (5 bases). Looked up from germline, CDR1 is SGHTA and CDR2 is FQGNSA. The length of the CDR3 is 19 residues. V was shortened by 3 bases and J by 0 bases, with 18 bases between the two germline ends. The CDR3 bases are TGTGCCAGCAGCTTCCGGACAAGGGTTACGAGCTCTGGGGCCAACGTCCTGACTTTC. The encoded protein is CASSFRTRVTSSGANVLTF.

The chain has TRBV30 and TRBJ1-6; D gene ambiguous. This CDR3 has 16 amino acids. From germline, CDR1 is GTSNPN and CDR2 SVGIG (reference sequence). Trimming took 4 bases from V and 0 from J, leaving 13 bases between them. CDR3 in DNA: TGTGCCTGGATCTACGCGGGAAGCTCCTATAATTCACCCCTCCACTTT. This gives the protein CAWIYAGSSYNSPLHF.

The DNA of the CDR3 is TGTGCCAGCAGCCGCCGGGACAGGGGGCCGGTCGGGACTGAAGCTTTCTTT. Translated, it gives CASSRRDRGPVGTEAFF. This chain connects TRBV4-2 to TRBJ1-1, with TRBD1 matching 12 bases. V was pared by 4 bases and J by 5 bases, with 11 bases of the junction left unmatched. This CDR3 is 17 amino acids long. The germline CDR1 and CDR2 sequences are LGHNA and YNFKEQ.

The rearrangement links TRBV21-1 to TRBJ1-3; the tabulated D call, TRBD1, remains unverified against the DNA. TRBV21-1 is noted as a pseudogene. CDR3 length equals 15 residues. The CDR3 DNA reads TGTGCCAGCAGCAGACAGGTTTACTCTGGAAACACCATATATTTT. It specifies CASSRQVYSGNTIYF.

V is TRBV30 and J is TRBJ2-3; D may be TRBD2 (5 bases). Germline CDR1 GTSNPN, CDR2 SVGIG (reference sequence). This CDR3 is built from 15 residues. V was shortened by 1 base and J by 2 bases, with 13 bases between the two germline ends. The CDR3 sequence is CAWSDPGLFTDTQYF. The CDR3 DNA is TGTGCCTGGAGTGACCCCGGACTTTTCACAGATACGCAGTATTTT.

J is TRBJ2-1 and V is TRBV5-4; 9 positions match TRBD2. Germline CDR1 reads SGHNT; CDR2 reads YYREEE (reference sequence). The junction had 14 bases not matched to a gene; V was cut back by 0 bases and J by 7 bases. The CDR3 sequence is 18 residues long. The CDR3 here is CASSLGMGGRVSKNEQFF. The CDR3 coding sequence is TGTGCCAGCAGCTTGGGAATGGGCGGGAGGGTTAGCAAGAATGAGCAGTTCTTC.